This T cell receptor (beta chain) was found in a study of technical replicates of blood from several donors. This CDR3 is built from 15 residues. CDR1 and CDR2 from the germline V gene are SQVTM and ANQGSEA. With 6 bases clipped from V and 6 bases from J, the junction kept 17 bases outside the gene matches. Repertoires were generated with immunoSEQ multiplex PCR, while TCRdb's copy carries only in-frame clones and drops some. The sample includes about 84,000 clones, about 97% of them seen just once. Sequences were obtained from T cells isolated from PBMCs. The V gene is TRBV29-1, the J gene TRBJ2-7, with 7 bases identical to TRBD2. This sequence originates from a human donor in good health. CDR3 in DNA: TGCAGCGTGGATGAGCGGGATCAACCGTTTGGCGAGCAGTACTTC. Translated: CSVDERDQPFGEQYF.